The 3 T cell receptor beta chains presented below share a single source sample, sequenced in a study of shared clonotypes between healthy human individuals. Measured with immunoSEQ multiplex PCR; TCRdb has only the in-frame clones, and not every one. The table shows 2,500,000 or so clones, with roughly 92% occurring only once. Sequencing was carried out using naive CD4+ T cells sorted from blood. Noted subset: CD45RA+ positively selected. These receptors came from a man aged 18 to 35 in good health.

This chain connects TRBV5-8 to TRBJ1-4, with a possible D match to TRBD1 (5 bases). V was pared by 0 bases and J by 7 bases, with 13 bases between. In germline, CDR1 is SGHTS, CDR2 YDEGEE. There are 15 residues in the CDR3. CDR3 region: CASSLEGRAPEKLFF. In nucleotides, the CDR3 is TGTGCCAGCAGCTTGGAGGGCAGGGCCCCTGAAAAACTGTTTTTT.

The CDR3 here is CASSLTRGLQETQYF. DNA of the CDR3: TGCGCCAGCAGCTTGACGAGGGGCCTACAAGAGACCCAGTACTTC. The V call is TRBV5-1, the J call TRBJ2-5; D tentatively reads TRBD1 or TRBD2 (5 bases each). V gave up 1 base and J gave up 2 bases, with 12 bases separating them. Germline V gene lookup returns CDR1 SGHRS and CDR2 YFSETQ. The CDR3 loop spans 15 amino acids.

The chain links TRBV13 to TRBJ1-1; D gene unclear. The CDR3 loop spans 14 amino acids. Per the germline V gene, CDR1 is PRHDT and CDR2 is FYEKMQ (reference sequence). V was cut by 5 bases and J by 6 bases, with 16 bases left in between. This CDR3 reads CASSPRFKKSEAFF. CDR3 in DNA: TGTGCCAGCAGCCCACGATTTAAGAAGTCTGAAGCTTTCTTT.